This TCR beta chain was profiled in a study of T cells in Graves' hyperthyroidism and ophthalmopathy. Across the study: Upon initial diagnosis and before any treatment, peripheral blood was collected.

This clonotype was seen once. Antigen specificity is unknown. Study-wide findings and caveats: The blood repertoire included most of the expanded thyroid clonotypes above 0.001.

It was RNA transcripts that yielded the amplified TCR beta CDR3 regions. A first-round RT-PCR of the TCR CDR3 used the HTBI primer set. TCRdb fed the multiplex PCR reads into MiXCR, producing one record per CDR3 protein. The profile shows 250,000 to 400,000 distinct CDR3 sequences, about an eighth of them singletons. The CDR3 spans 18 residues. V shed 4 bases, J shed 2 bases, and the junction held 8 bases outside the gene matches. Germline V gives CDR1 MGHRA, CDR2 YSYEKL. The rearrangement uses TRBV4-1 and TRBJ2-5, with 15 bases matching TRBD2. This sequence originates from a woman in her forties with Graves' ophthalmopathy. Sequencing input: blood. The CDR3 loop is CASSPARGTSGGQETQYF. In nucleotides, the CDR3 is TGCGCCAGCAGCCCCGCAAGGGGGACTAGCGGGGGGCAAGAGACCCAGTACTTC.